This is a list of T cell receptor beta chains from one sample in a study of cytomegalovirus exposure and HLA in healthy donors. Assay used: immunoSEQ multiplex PCR; TCRdb lists only in-frame clones, some missing. The sample contains some 150,000 clones, roughly 83% of which appear only once. The sample was PBMCs. All receptors derive from a woman between 50 and 59 years old in good health and CMV-seronegative. Both conserved end residues are part of each CDR3. The order of the fields is J gene, CDR3 length, V gene, D gene, clone size, CDR3 protein, CDR3 DNA. A D gene is named only where the DNA matches it firmly. Some rows have no size entry. The others give once, few or many, or a class for an expanded clone.

>TRBJ2-7|13|TRBV30|-|-
CAWSDSFSYEQYF
TGTGCCTGGAGTGACAGTTTCTCCTACGAGCAGTACTTC
>TRBJ2-1|15|TRBV29-1|TRBD2|-
CSVEDLSGGANEQFF
TGCAGCGTTGAAGATCTAAGCGGGGGGGCTAATGAGCAGTTCTTC
>TRBJ1-4|16|TRBV28|TRBD1|-
CASTLTGGLRNEKLFF
TGTGCCAGCACCTTGACAGGGGGCTTAAGGAATGAAAAACTGTTTTTT
>TRBJ2-2|15|TRBV19|-|many
CASSAGTTFAGELFF
TGTGCCAGTAGTGCAGGCACCACCTTCGCCGGGGAGCTGTTTTTT
>TRBJ1-1|13|TRBV9|-|-
CASSVAGAAEAFF
TGTGCCAGCAGCGTAGCGGGTGCGGCTGAAGCTTTCTTT
>TRBJ2-7|14|TRBV6-5|TRBD2|-
CASSYSGGAKEQYF
TGTGCCAGCAGTTATAGCGGGGGGGCCAAGGAGCAGTACTTC
>TRBJ2-1|15|TRBV14|TRBD1|-
CASSPRQGTYNEQFF
TGTGCCAGCAGCCCGCGACAGGGTACTTACAATGAGCAGTTCTTC
>TRBJ1-1|16|TRBV19|-|-
CASSIRRAPLITEAFF
TGTGCCAGTAGTATTAGAAGAGCCCCTCTGATCACTGAAGCTTTCTTT
>TRBJ1-4|15|TRBV6-5|TRBD1|-
CASSYSTGANEKLFF
TGTGCCAGCAGTTACTCGACAGGGGCTAATGAAAAACTGTTTTTT
>TRBJ2-1|18|TRBV7-2|TRBD2|-
CASSFGWSGAGRGGEQFF
TGTGCCAGCAGCTTCGGCTGGTCGGGAGCGGGGCGTGGAGGGGAGCAGTTCTTC
>TRBJ2-1|16|TRBV7-8|TRBD2|-
CASSLRTSGSGDERFF
TGTGCCAGCAGCCTACGGACTAGCGGGAGTGGGGATGAGCGGTTCTTC
>TRBJ1-3|14|TRBV7-9|-|-
CASSLEGGPDTIYF
TGTGCCAGCAGCTTAGAGGGGGGGCCGGACACCATATATTTT
>TRBJ1-1|15|TRBV7-9|TRBD1|-
CASSLGDSKNTEAFF
TGTGCCAGCAGCTTAGGGGACAGCAAGAACACTGAAGCTTTCTTT
>TRBJ2-3|16|TRBV5-5|TRBD2|few
CASSLASGAGSDTQYF
TGTGCCAGCAGCTTGGCCTCGGGAGCGGGGTCAGATACGCAGTATTTT
>TRBJ2-7|14|TRBV7-2|TRBD2|few
CASSNSGRIYEQYF
TGTGCCAGCAGCAATAGCGGGAGGATCTACGAGCAGTACTTC
>TRBJ2-7|17|TRBV7-9|TRBD2|-
CSSSLAGTSGRAYEQYF
TGTTCCAGCAGCTTAGCTGGGACTAGCGGCAGAGCCTACGAGCAGTACTTC
>TRBJ1-6|16|TRBV28|TRBD1|-
CASSPGGQGPYSPLHF
TGTGCCAGCAGTCCCGGGGGACAGGGGCCTTATTCACCCCTCCACTTT
>TRBJ1-1|15|TRBV9|-|-
CASSVGWSKNTEAFF
TGTGCCAGCAGCGTAGGTTGGAGTAAAAACACTGAAGCTTTCTTT
>TRBJ2-5|16|TRBV27|-|-
CASSLSGRGDQETQYF
TGTGCCAGCAGTTTATCCGGCAGGGGGGACCAAGAGACCCAGTACTTC
>TRBJ2-2|15|TRBV4-3|TRBD1|-
CASSPRTGNTGELFF
TGCGCCAGCAGCCCCCGGACAGGGAACACCGGGGAGCTGTTTTTT
>TRBJ1-6|17|TRBV7-8|TRBD1|-
CASSPDRVILGGSPLHF
TGTGCCAGCAGCCCCGACAGGGTAATCCTCGGGGGTTCACCCCTCCACTTT